These T cell receptor beta chains were read from a single sample in a study of vaccination effects on CD4 cells after COVID-19. No antigen has been assigned to these receptors. Only in-frame clones appear in the TCRdb table, and some are missing; sequencing was by immunoSEQ multiplex PCR. The sample contains 66,000 or so clones, 70% to 85% of which appear only once. The material was CD4+ T cells from PBMCs cultured without peptide, obtained after COVID-19 vaccination. These receptors came from a human donor who received a COVID-19 vaccine. The CDR3 runs from the conserved cysteine through the conserved F or W. A D gene is named only where the DNA matches it firmly. Part of the rows lack a size; the others show once, few, many or a class for expanded clones.

v_call	d_call	j_call	cdr3_length	clone_size	cdr3_nt	cdr3_aa
TRBV7-8	TRBD2	TRBJ2-6	15	NA	TGTGCCAGCAGCCGAGGGACTACTGGGGCCAACGTCCTGACTTTC	CASSRGTTGANVLTF
TRBV4-3	TRBD2	TRBJ2-3	15	few	TGCGCCAGCAGCCGCACTAGCGGGGGCACAGATACGCAGTATTTT	CASSRTSGGTDTQYF
TRBV6-5	TRBD1	TRBJ1-2	15	NA	TGTGCCAGCAGTCGGAAGGGGGACAGGACCTATGGCTACACCTTC	CASSRKGDRTYGYTF
TRBV15	NA	TRBJ2-3	16	NA	TGTGCCACCAGCAGAGGTGGAGCAGTCCCCCCCGGGACGCAGTATTTT	CATSRGGAVPPGTQYF
TRBV4-1	NA	TRBJ1-2	13	NA	TGCGCCAGCAGCGAAACTACCACCCATGGCTACACCTTC	CASSETTTHGYTF
TRBV3-1/TRBV3-2	TRBD1	TRBJ1-6	15	few	TGTGCCAGCAGCTACAGGGACAGTACTAATTCACCCCTCCACTTT	CASSYRDSTNSPLHF
TRBV12-3/TRBV12-4	NA	TRBJ1-5	12	NA	TGTGCCAGCAGCTCCCTCCCCCAGCCCCAGCATTTT	CASSSLPQPQHF
TRBV7-3	NA	TRBJ2-5	14	NA	TGTGCCAGCAGCCCCGGAGGTAGGGGCGAGACCCAGTACTTC	CASSPGGRGETQYF
TRBV19	NA	TRBJ2-1	16	NA	TGTGCCAGTAGGAGGGACCGGGACACCTCCTACAATGAGCAGTTCTTC	CASRRDRDTSYNEQFF
TRBV19	TRBD2	TRBJ2-3	17	NA	TGTGCCAGTAGTATAGGGCTAGCGGGTCCTAGCACAGATACGCAGTATTTT	CASSIGLAGPSTDTQYF
TRBV6-5	NA	TRBJ1-4	14	NA	TGTGCCAGCAGTAGGGACGCAGTAAATGAAAAACTGTTTTTT	CASSRDAVNEKLFF
TRBV28	NA	TRBJ1-5	13	NA	TGTGCCAGCAGACCCTACAGGGATCAGCCCCAGCATTTT	CASRPYRDQPQHF
TRBV13	TRBD1	TRBJ1-1	16	NA	TGTGCCAGCAGCTTAGGCCATTACAGGGGGAATAATGAAGCTTTCTTT	CASSLGHYRGNNEAFF
TRBV30	NA	TRBJ2-2	12	few	TGTGCCTGGAGTAAAGGCCTCGGGGAGCTGTTTTTT	CAWSKGLGELFF
TRBV19	TRBD1	TRBJ1-6	15	few	TGTGCCAGTAGTATATTGGGACAGTCGAATTCACCCCTCCACTTT	CASSILGQSNSPLHF
TRBV2	NA	TRBJ1-5	15	NA	TGTGCCAGCAGCCTATCTGGGGGAGGACGTCAGCCCCAGCATTTT	CASSLSGGGRQPQHF
TRBV6-5	NA	TRBJ2-1	14	NA	TGTGCCAGCACCATAAATCGGGCCTACAATGAGCAGTTCTTC	CASTINRAYNEQFF
TRBV5-1	TRBD2	TRBJ2-1	15	NA	TGCGCCAGCAGCTTGGGGGGGGGAGAAAATTATGAGCAGTTCTTC	CASSLGGGENYEQFF
TRBV30	NA	TRBJ2-3	13	NA	TGTGCCTGGTTGAGGACTAGCACAGATACGCAGTATTTT	CAWLRTSTDTQYF
TRBV6-2/TRBV6-3	NA	TRBJ1-1	16	few	TGTGCCAGCAGTTCCGACAACAGGGCCCGAGGCACTGAAGCTTTCTTT	CASSSDNRARGTEAFF
TRBV5-1	TRBD1	TRBJ2-3	14	few	TGCGCCAGCAGCCCCGACAGGGGTACAGATACGCAGTATTTT	CASSPDRGTDTQYF
TRBV5-1	TRBD2	TRBJ2-3	17	once	TGCGCCAGCAGCTTGGCCCACACGGGGGGGATGGCGGATACGCAGTATTTT	CASSLAHTGGMADTQYF
TRBV10-3	NA	TRBJ1-1	13	few	TGTGCCATCAGTGAAGACTGGAGGACTGAAGCTTTCTTT	CAISEDWRTEAFF
TRBV30	NA	TRBJ1-1	13	once	TGTGCCTGGAGTCTAGCAGTGAACACTGAAGCTTTCTTT	CAWSLAVNTEAFF
TRBV29-1	NA	TRBJ1-1	14	NA	TGCAGCACCCTAGTGAGCCTCCAGAACACTGAAGCTTTCTTT	CSTLVSLQNTEAFF
TRBV30	NA	TRBJ1-3	13	NA	TGTGCCTGGAAACAGGGACCCGGAAACACCATATATTTT	CAWKQGPGNTIYF
TRBV6-5	NA	TRBJ1-3	15	NA	TGTGCCAGCAAATGGGACTTCGACTCTGGAAACACCATATATTTT	CASKWDFDSGNTIYF
TRBV6-5	TRBD2	TRBJ2-2	14	NA	TGTGCCAGGGGGGGGTTCGGTAGCACCGGGGAGCTGTTTTTT	CARGGFGSTGELFF
TRBV2	TRBD1	TRBJ1-5	14	NA	TGTGCCAGCAGTTTTGACAGGGACTATCAGCCCCAGCATTTT	CASSFDRDYQPQHF
TRBV11-2	NA	TRBJ1-4	15	NA	TGTGCCAGCAGCCGACCTCGCAGGATCGCTGAAAAACTGTTTTTT	CASSRPRRIAEKLFF
TRBV25-1	NA	TRBJ1-2	15	few	TGTGCCAGCAGTGAATCCGGGGCCCTCGGTGGGGGCTACACCTTC	CASSESGALGGGYTF
TRBV7-9	NA	TRBJ1-5	15	few	TGTGCCAGCAGCTTAGTCGGCCTTAGCAATCAGCCCCAGCATTTT	CASSLVGLSNQPQHF
TRBV19	NA	TRBJ2-5	13	NA	TGTGCCAGTACGCGTGGTGGGGGGGAGACCCAGTACTTC	CASTRGGGETQYF
TRBV3-1/TRBV3-2	TRBD2	TRBJ2-3	16	NA	TGTGCCAGCAGCCAATTTTCTAGCGGGGACACAGATACGCAGTATTTT	CASSQFSSGDTDTQYF
TRBV5-1	NA	TRBJ2-2	15	NA	TGCGCCAGCAGCTTAACTGCTGCGAACACCGGGGAGCTGTTTTTT	CASSLTAANTGELFF
TRBV21-1	NA	TRBJ1-2	14	NA	TGTGCCAGCAGCAAAGGGGAACGGAAGGGTGGCTACACCTTC	CASSKGERKGGYTF
TRBV18	NA	TRBJ2-3	17	few	TGTGCCAGCTCACTTACCCAGGGGGGCGGCGGCACAGATACGCAGTATTTT	CASSLTQGGGGTDTQYF
TRBV19	NA	TRBJ2-1	15	NA	TGTGCCTCTCGGGGTTTTGCGGGGACCAACAATGAGCAGTTCTTC	CASRGFAGTNNEQFF
TRBV10-3	TRBD2	TRBJ2-3	14	few	TGTGCCTTGGCCCAAGGACTAGGCACAGATACGCAGTATTTT	CALAQGLGTDTQYF
TRBV19	TRBD1	TRBJ1-5	15	NA	TGTGCCAGTAGTACAGGACAGGGGATCAGACAGCCCCAGCATTTT	CASSTGQGIRQPQHF